The subject of this entry is one TCR beta chain. Its specificity is unknown. The data were taken from a study of cytomegalovirus exposure and HLA in healthy donors. Study results and caveats: Among TCR beta chains, those listed as cytomegalovirus-associated numbered approximately 150. Reports indicated that the classifier achieved high specificity and sensitivity in diagnosing cytomegalovirus status.

Per germline, CDR1 MDHEN and CDR2 SYDVKM. The V end lost 7 bases, the J end lost 4 bases, and 26 bases lay between the germline ends. This CDR3 is built from 17 residues. Measured with immunoSEQ multiplex PCR; TCRdb has only the in-frame clones, and not every one. This sample yields 50,000 to 70,000 clones, of which 85% to 95% are seen a single time; approximately 6.4% belongs to the top ten. V and J are TRBV28 and TRBJ2-7, with D possibly matching TRBD1 (6 bases). The TCR sequence derives from a woman aged 18-30 years in good health and CMV-seropositive. The sample consisted of PBMCs. CDR3 amino acids: CASTTELRAGTRYEQYF. CDR3 coding DNA: TGTGCCAGCACCACCGAACTGCGGGCAGGGACAAGATACGAGCAGTACTTC.